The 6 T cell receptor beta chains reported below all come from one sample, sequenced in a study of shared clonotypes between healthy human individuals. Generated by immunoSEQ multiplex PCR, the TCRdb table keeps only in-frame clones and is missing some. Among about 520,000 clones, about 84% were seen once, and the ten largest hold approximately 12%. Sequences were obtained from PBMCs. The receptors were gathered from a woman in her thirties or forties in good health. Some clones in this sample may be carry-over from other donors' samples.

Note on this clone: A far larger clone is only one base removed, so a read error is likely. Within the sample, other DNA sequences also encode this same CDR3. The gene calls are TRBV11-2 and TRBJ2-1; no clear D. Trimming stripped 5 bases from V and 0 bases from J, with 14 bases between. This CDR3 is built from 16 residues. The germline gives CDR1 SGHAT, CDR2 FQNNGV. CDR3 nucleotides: TGTGCCAGCAGCGGTACCATAAAACACTCCTACAATGAGCAGTTCTTC. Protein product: CASSGTIKHSYNEQFF.

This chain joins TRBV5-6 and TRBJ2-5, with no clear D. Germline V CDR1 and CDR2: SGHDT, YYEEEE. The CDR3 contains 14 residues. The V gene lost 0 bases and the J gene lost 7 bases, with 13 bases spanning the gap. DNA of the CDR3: TGTGCCAGCAGCTTGGAAGGTGTCTCGGGGACCCAGTACTTC. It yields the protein CASSLEGVSGTQYF.

CDR3 in DNA: TGTGCCAGTACAATCGGGACACTCTATGGCTACACCTTC. This encodes CASTIGTLYGYTF. The V call is TRBV19, the J call TRBJ1-2, with D possibly being TRBD1 (6 bases). CDR3 size: 13 residues. Germline V gene sequence: CDR1 LNHDA, CDR2 SQIVND (reference sequence). Trimming stripped 7 bases from V and 4 bases from J, with 13 bases between.

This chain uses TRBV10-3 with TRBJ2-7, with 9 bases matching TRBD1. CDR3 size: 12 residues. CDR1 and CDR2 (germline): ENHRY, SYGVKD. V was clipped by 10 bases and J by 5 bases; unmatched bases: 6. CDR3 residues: CASTGGRNEQYF. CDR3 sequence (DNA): TGTGCCAGCACAGGGGGCCGGAACGAGCAGTACTTC.

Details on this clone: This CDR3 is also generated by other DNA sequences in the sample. As DNA, the CDR3 is TGTGCCAGCAGCGACGGGGGGGGCAAGGGGATTACGCAGTATTTT. Its protein is CASSDGGGKGITQYF. The chain employs TRBV2 and TRBJ2-3; 8 bases fit TRBD2. V lost 6 bases and J lost 8; bases outside the gene matches: 13. This CDR3 comprises 15 residues. Germline lookup yields CDR1 SNHLY and CDR2 FYNNEI.

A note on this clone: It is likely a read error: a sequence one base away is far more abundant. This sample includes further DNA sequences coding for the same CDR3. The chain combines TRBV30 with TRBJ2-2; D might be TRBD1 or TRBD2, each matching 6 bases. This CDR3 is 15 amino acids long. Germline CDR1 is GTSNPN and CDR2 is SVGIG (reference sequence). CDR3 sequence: CAWRSAGEDTGELFF. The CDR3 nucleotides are TGTGCCTGGAGGAGTGCAGGGGAGGATACCGGGGAGCTGTTCTTT.